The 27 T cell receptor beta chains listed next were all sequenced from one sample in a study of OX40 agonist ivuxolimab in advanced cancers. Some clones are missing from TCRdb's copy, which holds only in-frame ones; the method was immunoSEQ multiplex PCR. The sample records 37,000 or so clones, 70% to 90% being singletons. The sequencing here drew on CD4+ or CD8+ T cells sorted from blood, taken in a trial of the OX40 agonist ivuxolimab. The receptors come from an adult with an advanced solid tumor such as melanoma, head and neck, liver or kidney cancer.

CDR3 sequence (DNA): TGTGCCAGCAGCTCGGGGGGACCCACAGATACGCAGTATTTT. Translation: CASSSGGPTDTQYF. V and J are TRBV7-3 and TRBJ2-3, with 7 bases fitting TRBD2. This CDR3 spans 14 amino acids. J was trimmed by 2 bases and V by 4 bases; bases with no gene match: 3. Germline lookup yields CDR1 SGHTA and CDR2 FQGTGA.

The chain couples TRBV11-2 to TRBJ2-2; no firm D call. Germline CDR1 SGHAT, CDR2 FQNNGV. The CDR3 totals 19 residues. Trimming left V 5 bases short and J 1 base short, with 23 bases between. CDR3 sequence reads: CASSPSSLARTGNTGELFF. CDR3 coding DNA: TGTGCCAGCAGCCCGTCATCCCTTGCCAGGACCGGGAACACCGGGGAGCTGTTTTTT.

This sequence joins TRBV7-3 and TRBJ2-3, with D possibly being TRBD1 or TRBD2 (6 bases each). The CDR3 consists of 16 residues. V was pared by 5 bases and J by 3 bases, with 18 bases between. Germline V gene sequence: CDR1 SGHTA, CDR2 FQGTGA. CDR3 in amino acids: CASSVGLGGQTDTQYF. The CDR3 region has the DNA TGTGCCAGCAGCGTAGGGCTGGGGGGCCAAACAGATACGCAGTATTTT.

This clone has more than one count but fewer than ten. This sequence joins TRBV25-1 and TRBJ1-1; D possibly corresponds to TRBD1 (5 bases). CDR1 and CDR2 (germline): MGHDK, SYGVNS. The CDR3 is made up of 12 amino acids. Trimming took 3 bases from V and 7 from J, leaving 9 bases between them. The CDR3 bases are TGTGCCAGCAGTGATATGACAGATGAAGCTTTCTTT. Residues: CASSDMTDEAFF. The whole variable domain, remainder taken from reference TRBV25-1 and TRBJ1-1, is EADIYQTPRYLVIGTGKKITLECSQTMGHDKMYWYQQDPGMELHLIHYSYGVNSTEKGDLSSESTVSRIRTEHFPLTLESARPSHTSQYLCASSDMTDEAFFGQGTRLTVV.

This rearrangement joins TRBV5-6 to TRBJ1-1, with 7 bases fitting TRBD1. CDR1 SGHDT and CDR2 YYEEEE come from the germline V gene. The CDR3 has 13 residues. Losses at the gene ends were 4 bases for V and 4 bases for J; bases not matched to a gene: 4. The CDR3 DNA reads TGTGCCAGCAGCCTGGACAGGCGCACTGAAGCTTTCTTT. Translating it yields CASSLDRRTEAFF.

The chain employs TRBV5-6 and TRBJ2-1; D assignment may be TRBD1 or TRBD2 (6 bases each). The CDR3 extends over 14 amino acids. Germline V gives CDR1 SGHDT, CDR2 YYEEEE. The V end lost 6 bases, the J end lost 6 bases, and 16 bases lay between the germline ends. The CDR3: CASTRTGGGNEQFF. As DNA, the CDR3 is TGTGCCAGCACCAGGACCGGAGGGGGCAATGAGCAGTTCTTC.

The CDR3 DNA is TGCGCCAGCAGCCAAGACGGGGGCAGGGCAGAGACCCAGTACTTC. Protein: CASSQDGGRAETQYF. This chain joins TRBV4-1 and TRBJ2-5; D may match TRBD1 or TRBD2 (6 bases each). V was trimmed by 0 bases and J by 4 bases, leaving 12 bases between them. The CDR3 runs to 15 residues. Germline CDR1 is MGHRA and CDR2 is YSYEKL.

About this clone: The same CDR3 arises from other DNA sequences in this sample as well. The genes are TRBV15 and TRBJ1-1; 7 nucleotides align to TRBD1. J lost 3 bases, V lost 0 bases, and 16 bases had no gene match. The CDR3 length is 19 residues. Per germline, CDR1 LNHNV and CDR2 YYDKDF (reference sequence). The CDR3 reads CATSREGTGAPWEDTEAFF. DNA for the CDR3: TGTGCCACCAGCAGAGAAGGTACAGGGGCCCCTTGGGAGGACACTGAAGCTTTCTTT.

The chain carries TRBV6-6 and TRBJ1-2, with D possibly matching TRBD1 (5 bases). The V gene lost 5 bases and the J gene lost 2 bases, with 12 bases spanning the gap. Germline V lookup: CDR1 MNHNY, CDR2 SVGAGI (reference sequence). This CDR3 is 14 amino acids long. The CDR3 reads CASSTRQGNYGYTF. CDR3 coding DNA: TGTGCCAGCAGTACGAGGCAGGGCAACTATGGCTACACCTTC.

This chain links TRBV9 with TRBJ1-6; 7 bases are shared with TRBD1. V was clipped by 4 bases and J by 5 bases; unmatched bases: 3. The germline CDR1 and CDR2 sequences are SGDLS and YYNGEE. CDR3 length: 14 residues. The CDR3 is CASSLGQNNSPLHF. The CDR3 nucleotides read TGTGCCAGCAGCCTGGGACAGAATAATTCACCCCTCCACTTT.

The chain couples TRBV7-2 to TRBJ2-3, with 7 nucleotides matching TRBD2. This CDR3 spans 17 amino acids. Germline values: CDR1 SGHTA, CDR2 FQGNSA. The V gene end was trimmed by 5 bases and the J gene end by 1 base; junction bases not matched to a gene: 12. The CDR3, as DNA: TGTGCCAGCAGCGACGGAGCCGGGGGGTCGGGCACAGATACGCAGTATTTT. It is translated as CASSDGAGGSGTDTQYF.

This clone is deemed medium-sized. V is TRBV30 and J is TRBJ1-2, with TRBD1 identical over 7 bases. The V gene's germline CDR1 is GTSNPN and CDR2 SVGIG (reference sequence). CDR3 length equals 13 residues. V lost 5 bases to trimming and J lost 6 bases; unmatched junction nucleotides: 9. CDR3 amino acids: CAWSLGGADGYTF. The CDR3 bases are TGTGCCTGGTCACTAGGGGGCGCGGATGGCTACACCTTC.

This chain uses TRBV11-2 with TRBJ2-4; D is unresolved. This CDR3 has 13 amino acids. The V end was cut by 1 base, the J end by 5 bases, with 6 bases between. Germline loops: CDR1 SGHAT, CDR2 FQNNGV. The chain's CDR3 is CASSLGKENIQYF. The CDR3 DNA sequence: TGTGCCAGCAGCTTAGGGAAGGAAAACATTCAGTACTTC.

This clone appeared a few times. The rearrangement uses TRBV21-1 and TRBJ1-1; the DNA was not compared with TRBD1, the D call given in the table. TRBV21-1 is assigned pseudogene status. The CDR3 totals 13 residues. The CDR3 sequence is CASTGQLNTEAFF. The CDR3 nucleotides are TGTGCCAGCACTGGACAGCTTAACACTGAAGCTTTCTTT.

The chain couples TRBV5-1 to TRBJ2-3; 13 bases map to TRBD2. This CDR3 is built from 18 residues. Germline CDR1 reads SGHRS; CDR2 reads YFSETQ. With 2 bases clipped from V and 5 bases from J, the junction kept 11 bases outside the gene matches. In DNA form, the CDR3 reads TGCGCCAGCAGCTTCACTAGCGGGAGGGCCTCTACGCAAGATACGCAGTATTTT. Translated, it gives CASSFTSGRASTQDTQYF.

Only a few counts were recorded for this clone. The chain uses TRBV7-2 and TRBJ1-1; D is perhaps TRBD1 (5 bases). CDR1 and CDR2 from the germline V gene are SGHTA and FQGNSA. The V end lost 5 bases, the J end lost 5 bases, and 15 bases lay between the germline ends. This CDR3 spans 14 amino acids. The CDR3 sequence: CASSQRTGGTEAFF. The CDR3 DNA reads TGTGCCAGCAGCCAAAGAACGGGGGGAACTGAAGCTTTCTTT.

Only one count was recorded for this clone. The CDR3 bases are TGTGCCAGCTCGTCGACTAGCCAGGTTTCCTACGAGCAGTACTTC. Translated, it gives CASSSTSQVSYEQYF. The V call is TRBV18, the J call TRBJ2-7, with 7 bases identical to TRBD2. The CDR3 runs 15 residues. Germline CDR1 KGHSH, CDR2 LQKENI. The ends lost 6 bases at V and 1 base at J; junction bases unmatched: 9.

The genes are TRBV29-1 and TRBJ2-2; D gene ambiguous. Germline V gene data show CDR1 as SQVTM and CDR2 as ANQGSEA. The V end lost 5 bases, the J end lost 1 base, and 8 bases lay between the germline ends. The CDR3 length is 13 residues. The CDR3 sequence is CSVMSGNTGELFF. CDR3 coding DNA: TGCAGCGTTATGTCAGGGAACACCGGGGAGCTGTTTTTT.

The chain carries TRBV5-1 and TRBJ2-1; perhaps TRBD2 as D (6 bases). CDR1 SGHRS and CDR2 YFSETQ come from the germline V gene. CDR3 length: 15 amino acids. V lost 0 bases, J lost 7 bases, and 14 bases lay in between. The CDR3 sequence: CASSLGGLNRNEQFF. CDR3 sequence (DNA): TGCGCCAGCAGCTTGGGGGGACTCAACCGGAATGAGCAGTTCTTC.

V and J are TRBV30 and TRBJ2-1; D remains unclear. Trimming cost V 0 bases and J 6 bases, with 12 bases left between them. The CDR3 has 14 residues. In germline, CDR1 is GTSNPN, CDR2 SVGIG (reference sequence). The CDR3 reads CAWSVQPSSNEQFF. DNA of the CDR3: TGTGCCTGGAGTGTACAGCCAAGTTCCAATGAGCAGTTCTTC. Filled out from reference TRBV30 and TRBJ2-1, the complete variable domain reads SQTIHQWPATLVQPVGSPLSLECTVEGTSNPNLYWYRQAAGRGLQLLFYSVGIGQISSEVPQNLSASRPQDRQFILSSKKLLLSDSGFYLCAWSVQPSSNEQFFGPGTRLTVL.

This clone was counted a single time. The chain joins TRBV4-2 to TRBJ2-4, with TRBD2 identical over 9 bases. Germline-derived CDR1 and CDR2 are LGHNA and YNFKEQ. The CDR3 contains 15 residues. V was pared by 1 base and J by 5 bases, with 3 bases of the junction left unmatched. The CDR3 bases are TGTGCCAGCAGCCAAGCCAGGACTAGCGAAAACATTCAGTACTTC. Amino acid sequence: CASSQARTSENIQYF.

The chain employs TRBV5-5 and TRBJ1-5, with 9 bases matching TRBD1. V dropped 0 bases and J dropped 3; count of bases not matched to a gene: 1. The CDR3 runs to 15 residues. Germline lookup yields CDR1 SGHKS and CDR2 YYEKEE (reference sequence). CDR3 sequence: CASSLDRGLNQPQHF. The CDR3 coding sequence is TGTGCCAGCAGCTTGGACAGGGGGCTCAATCAGCCCCAGCATTTT.

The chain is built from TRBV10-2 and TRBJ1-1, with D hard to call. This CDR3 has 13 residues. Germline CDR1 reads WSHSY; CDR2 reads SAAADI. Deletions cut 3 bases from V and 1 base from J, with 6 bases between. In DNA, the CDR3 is TGCGCCAGCAGTGAAAGGGCGAACACTGAAGCTTTCTTT. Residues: CASSERANTEAFF.

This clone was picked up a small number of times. In DNA form, the CDR3 reads TGTGCCAGTAGCCCGGGACAGGATCAGCCCCAGCATTTT. It encodes CASSPGQDQPQHF. The rearrangement uses TRBV19 and TRBJ1-5; 8 positions agree with TRBD1. Germline values: CDR1 LNHDA, CDR2 SQIVND (reference sequence). The CDR3 sequence is 13 residues long. With V trimmed by 6 bases and J by 5 bases, 3 bases remained unmatched.

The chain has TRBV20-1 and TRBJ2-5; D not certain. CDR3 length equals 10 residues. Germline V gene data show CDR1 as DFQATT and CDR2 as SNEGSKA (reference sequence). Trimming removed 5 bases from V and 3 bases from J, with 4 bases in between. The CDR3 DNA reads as TGCAGTGCTTTCGAAGAGACCCAGTACTTC. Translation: CSAFEETQYF.

The CDR3 DNA sequence: TGTGCCAGCAGCTTAAGTCAGGGCTACGAGCAGTACTTC. Translating it yields CASSLSQGYEQYF. This chain joins TRBV11-2 and TRBJ2-5; a weak D match, TRBD1 (5 bases). TRBJ2-7 explains the end of the DNA better; the J call may be wrong. The CDR3 has 13 amino acids. Germline CDR1 SGHAT, CDR2 FQNNGV.

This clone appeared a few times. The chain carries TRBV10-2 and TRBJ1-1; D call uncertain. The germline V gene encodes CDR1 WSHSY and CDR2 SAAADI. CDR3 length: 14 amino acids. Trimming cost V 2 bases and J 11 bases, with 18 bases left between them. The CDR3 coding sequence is TGCGCCAGCAGTGAGGGGCCTGCGCCCGGCGGGGCTTTCTTT. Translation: CASSEGPAPGGAFF.